The 5 T cell receptor beta chains presented below share a single source sample, sequenced in a study of shared clonotypes between healthy human individuals. The repertoire was sequenced with immunoSEQ multiplex PCR; TCRdb's copy has only in-frame clones and lacks some. The data hold approximately 2.3 million clones, with 80% to 95% observed a single time. The material sequenced was naive CD4+ T cells from PBMCs. Subset here: CD45RA+ positively selected. The receptor set was obtained from a man between 18 and 35 years old in good health. Some clones in this sample may be carry-over from other donors' samples.

The chain is built from TRBV29-1 and TRBJ2-1, with 7 bases fitting TRBD1. This CDR3 comprises 14 residues. V lost 6 bases to trimming and J lost 5 bases; unmatched junction nucleotides: 10. In germline, CDR1 is SQVTM, CDR2 ANQGSEA. Here the CDR3 DNA reads TGCAGCGTAGCCGCGACAGGGAGACACAATGAGCAGTTCTTC. Encoded protein: CSVAATGRHNEQFF.

The CDR3 reads CASSPSGTGRPSGAQETQYF. The CDR3 DNA is TGCGCCAGCAGCCCCTCCGGGACAGGGAGGCCTAGCGGAGCTCAAGAGACCCAGTACTTC. V gene TRBV5-1 combines with J gene TRBJ2-5; 9 nucleotides line up with TRBD1. V trimming: 4 bases; J trimming: 2 bases; junction bases outside the gene matches: 21. Germline CDR1 SGHRS, CDR2 YFSETQ. The CDR3 has 20 residues.

This chain links TRBV18 with TRBJ2-7; D is uncertain. The CDR3 loop spans 12 amino acids. V shed 2 bases and J shed 5 bases, with 7 bases lying between them. The V gene's germline CDR1 is KGHSH and CDR2 LQKENI. CDR3 nucleotides: TGTGCCAGCTCACCATTCATACACGAGCAGTACTTC. Translation: CASSPFIHEQYF.

The chain joins TRBV9 to TRBJ2-1; 12 bases are a match to TRBD2. CDR3 length equals 16 residues. V shed 3 bases and J 5 bases; nucleotides not matched to a gene: 6. Germline CDR1 and CDR2: SGDLS and YYNGEE. The CDR3: CASSARTSGINNEQFF. The CDR3, as DNA: TGTGCCAGCAGCGCCCGGACTAGCGGGATCAACAATGAGCAGTTCTTC. Using reference TRBV9 and TRBJ2-1 for the parts outside the CDR3, the full variable domain is DSGVTQTPKHLITATGQRVTLRCSPRSGDLSVYWYQQSLDQGLQFLIQYYNGEERAKGNILERFSAQQFPDLHSELNLSSLELGDSALYFCASSARTSGINNEQFFGPGTRLTVL.

With respect to this clone: This same CDR3 is encoded by further DNA sequences in the sample. V is TRBV5-1 and J is TRBJ2-2, with D perhaps matching TRBD1 (5 bases). The V end lost 2 bases, the J end lost 1 base, and 9 bases lay between the germline ends. Germline V gene data show CDR1 as SGHRS and CDR2 as YFSETQ. This CDR3 region has 15 residues. CDR3 sequence (DNA): TGCGCCAGCAGCTTTGGGCAGGGGAACACCGGGGAGCTGTTTTTT. Amino acid sequence: CASSFGQGNTGELFF.